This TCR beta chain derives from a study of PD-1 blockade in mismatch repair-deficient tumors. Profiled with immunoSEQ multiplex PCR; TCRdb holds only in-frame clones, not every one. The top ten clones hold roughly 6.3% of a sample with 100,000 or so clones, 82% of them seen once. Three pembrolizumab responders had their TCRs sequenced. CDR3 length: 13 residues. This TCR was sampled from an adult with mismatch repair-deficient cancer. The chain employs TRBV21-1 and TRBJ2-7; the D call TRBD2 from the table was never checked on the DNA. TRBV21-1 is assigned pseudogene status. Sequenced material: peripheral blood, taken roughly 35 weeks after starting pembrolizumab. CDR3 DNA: TGTGCCAGCAGCCTCCCGGCGGACTACGAGCAGTACTTC. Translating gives CASSLPADYEQYF.